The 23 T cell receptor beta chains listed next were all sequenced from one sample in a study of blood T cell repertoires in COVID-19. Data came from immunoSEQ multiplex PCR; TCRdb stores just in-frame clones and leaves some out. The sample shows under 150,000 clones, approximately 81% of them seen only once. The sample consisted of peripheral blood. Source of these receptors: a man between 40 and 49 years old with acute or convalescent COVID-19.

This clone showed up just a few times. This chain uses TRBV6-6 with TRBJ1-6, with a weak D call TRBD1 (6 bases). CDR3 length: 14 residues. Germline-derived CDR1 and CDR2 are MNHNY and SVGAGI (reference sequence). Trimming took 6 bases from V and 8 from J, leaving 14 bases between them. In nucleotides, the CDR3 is TGTGCCAGCAGGCCAGGGACACTTTATTCACCCCTCCACTTT. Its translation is CASRPGTLYSPLHF.

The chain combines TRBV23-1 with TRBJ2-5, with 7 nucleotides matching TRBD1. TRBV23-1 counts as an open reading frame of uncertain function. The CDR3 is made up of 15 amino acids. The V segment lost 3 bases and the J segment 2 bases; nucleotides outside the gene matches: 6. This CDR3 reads CASSHDRVGQETQYF. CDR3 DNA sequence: TGCGCCAGCAGTCATGACAGGGTGGGTCAAGAGACCCAGTACTTC.

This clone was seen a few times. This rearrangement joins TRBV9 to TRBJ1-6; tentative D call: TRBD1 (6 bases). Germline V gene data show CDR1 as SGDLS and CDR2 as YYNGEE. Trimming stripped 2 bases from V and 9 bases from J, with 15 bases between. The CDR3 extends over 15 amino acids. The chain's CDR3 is CASSVGQKGRSPLHF. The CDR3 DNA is TGTGCCAGCAGCGTTGGACAGAAAGGGCGTTCACCCCTCCACTTT.

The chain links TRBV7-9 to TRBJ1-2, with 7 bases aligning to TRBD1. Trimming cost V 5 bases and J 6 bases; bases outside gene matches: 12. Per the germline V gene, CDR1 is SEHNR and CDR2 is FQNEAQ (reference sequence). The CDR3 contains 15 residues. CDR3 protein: CASSGDRVWAHGYTF. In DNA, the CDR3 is TGTGCCAGCAGCGGCGACAGGGTATGGGCCCATGGCTACACCTTC.

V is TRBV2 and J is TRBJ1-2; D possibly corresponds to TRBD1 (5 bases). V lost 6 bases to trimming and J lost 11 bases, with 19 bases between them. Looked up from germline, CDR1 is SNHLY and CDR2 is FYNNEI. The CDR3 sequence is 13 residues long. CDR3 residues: CASRDTDPSEYTF. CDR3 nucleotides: TGTGCCAGCAGGGACACCGACCCTTCTGAATACACCTTC. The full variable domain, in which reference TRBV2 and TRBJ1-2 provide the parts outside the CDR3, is EPEVTQTPSHQVTQMGQEVILRCVPISNHLYFYWYRQILGQKVEFLVSFYNNEISEKSEIFDDQFSVERPDGSNFTLKIRSTKLEDSAMYFCASRDTDPSEYTFGSGTRLTVV.

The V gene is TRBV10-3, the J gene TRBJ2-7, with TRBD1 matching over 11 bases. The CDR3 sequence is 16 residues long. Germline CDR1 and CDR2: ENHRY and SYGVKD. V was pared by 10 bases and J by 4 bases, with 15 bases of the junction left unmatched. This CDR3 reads CATTYGWTGGDYEQYF. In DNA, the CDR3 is TGTGCCACCACCTACGGATGGACAGGGGGCGATTACGAGCAGTACTTC.

This chain's CDR3 is CASSQSRRLYGYTF. In DNA form, the CDR3 reads TGTGCCAGCAGCCAATCTAGGCGGCTCTATGGCTACACCTTC. The rearrangement joins TRBV3-1 (or the pseudogene TRBV3-2) to TRBJ1-2; no firm D call. The V end was cut by 2 bases, the J end by 4 bases, with 11 bases between. Germline V gene data show CDR1 as LGHDT and CDR2 as YNNKEL (reference sequence). The CDR3 is 14 residues long.

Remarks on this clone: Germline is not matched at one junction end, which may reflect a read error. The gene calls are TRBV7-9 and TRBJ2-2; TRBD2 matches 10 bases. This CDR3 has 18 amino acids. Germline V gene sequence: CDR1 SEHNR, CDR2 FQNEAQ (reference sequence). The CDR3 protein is CASRKSNSGGSNNGELFF. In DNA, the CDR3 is TGTGCCAGCAGAAAAAGTAATAGCGGGGGGAGTAACAACGGGGAGCTGTTTTTT.

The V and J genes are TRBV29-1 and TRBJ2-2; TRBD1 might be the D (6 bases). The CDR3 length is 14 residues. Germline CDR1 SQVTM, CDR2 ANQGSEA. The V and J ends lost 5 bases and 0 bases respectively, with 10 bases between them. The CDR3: CSVRGSSNTGELFF. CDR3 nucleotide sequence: TGCAGCGTTAGGGGGTCCTCGAACACCGGGGAGCTGTTTTTT.

The CDR3 DNA reads as TGTGCCAGCAGTCGACTTGTGGGTTCTATGGAGCAGTACTTC. This sequence encodes CASSRLVGSMEQYF. The chain is built from TRBV6-2 or TRBV6-3 and TRBJ2-7, with unresolved D. The CDR3 has 14 residues. V lost 5 bases, J lost 7 bases, and 18 bases lay in between. Per germline, CDR1 MNHEY and CDR2 SVGEGT.

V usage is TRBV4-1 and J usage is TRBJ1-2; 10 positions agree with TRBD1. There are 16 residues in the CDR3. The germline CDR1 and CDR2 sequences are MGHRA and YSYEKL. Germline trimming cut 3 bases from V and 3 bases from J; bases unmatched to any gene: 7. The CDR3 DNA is TGCGCCAGCAGCCATATTTTCGGGACAGGGGACTATGGCTACACCTTC. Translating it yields CASSHIFGTGDYGYTF.

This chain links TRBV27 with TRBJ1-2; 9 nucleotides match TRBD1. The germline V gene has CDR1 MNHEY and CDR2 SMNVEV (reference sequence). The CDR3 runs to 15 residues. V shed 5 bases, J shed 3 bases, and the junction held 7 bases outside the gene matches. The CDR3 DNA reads TGTGCCAGCAGTCCCTCGACAGGGGGGCACTATGGCTACACCTTC. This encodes CASSPSTGGHYGYTF.

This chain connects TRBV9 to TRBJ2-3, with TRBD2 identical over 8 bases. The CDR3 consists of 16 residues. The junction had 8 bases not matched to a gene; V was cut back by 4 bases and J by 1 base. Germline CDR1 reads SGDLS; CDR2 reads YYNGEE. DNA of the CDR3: TGTGCCAGCAGCCCCCGGGGGGGCCCTCGCACAGATACGCAGTATTTT. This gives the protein CASSPRGGPRTDTQYF. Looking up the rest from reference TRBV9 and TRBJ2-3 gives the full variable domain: DSGVTQTPKHLITATGQRVTLRCSPRSGDLSVYWYQQSLDQGLQFLIQYYNGEERAKGNILERFSAQQFPDLHSELNLSSLELGDSALYFCASSPRGGPRTDTQYFGPGTRLTVL.

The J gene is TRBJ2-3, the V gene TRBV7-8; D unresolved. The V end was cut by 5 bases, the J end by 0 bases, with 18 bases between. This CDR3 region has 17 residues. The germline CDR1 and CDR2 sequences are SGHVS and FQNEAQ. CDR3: CASSRDGLGGSTDTQYF. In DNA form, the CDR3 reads TGTGCCAGCAGCCGAGACGGTTTAGGCGGCAGCACAGATACGCAGTATTTT.

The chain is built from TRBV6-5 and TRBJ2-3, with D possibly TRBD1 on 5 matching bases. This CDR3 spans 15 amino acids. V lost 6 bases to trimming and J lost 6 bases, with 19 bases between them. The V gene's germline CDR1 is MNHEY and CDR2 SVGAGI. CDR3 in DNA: TGTGCCAGCAGGGGTCCAGGCCAGGGTCACGATACGCAGTATTTT. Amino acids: CASRGPGQGHDTQYF.

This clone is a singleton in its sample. Here the CDR3 DNA reads TGTGCCAGCAGTCCTGACAGGCCCTATGGCTACACCTTC. Protein sequence: CASSPDRPYGYTF. This chain uses TRBV27 with TRBJ1-2; TRBD1 is a possible D gene (6 bases). Trimming stripped 5 bases from V and 4 bases from J, with 11 bases between. CDR3 size: 13 residues. Germline CDR1 is MNHEY and CDR2 is SMNVEV (reference sequence).

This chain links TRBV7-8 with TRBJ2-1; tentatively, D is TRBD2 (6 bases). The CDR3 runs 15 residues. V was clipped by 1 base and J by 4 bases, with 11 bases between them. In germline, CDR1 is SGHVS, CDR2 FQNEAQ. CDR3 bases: TGTGCCAGCAGCTTAGTGGAGGGCGGGTACAATGAGCAGTTCTTC. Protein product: CASSLVEGGYNEQFF.

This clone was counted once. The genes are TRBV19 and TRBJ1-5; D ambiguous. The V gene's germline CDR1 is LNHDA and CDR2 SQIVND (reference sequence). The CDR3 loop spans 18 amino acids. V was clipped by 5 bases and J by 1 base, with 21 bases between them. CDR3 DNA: TGTGCCAGTAGTCAACCGATTGCCCGGGTGCGGAGCAATCAGCCCCAGCATTTT. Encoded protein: CASSQPIARVRSNQPQHF.

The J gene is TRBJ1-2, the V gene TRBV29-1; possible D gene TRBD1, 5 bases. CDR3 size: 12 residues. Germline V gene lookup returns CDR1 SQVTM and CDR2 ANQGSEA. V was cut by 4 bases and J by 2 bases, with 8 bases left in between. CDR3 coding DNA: TGCAGCGTTGGGGGCAGAAACTATGGCTACACCTTC. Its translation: CSVGGRNYGYTF.

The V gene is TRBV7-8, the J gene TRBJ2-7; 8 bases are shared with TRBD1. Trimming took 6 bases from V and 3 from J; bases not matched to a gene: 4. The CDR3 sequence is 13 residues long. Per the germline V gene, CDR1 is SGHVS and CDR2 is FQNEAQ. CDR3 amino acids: CASRSTGVYEQYF. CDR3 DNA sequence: TGTGCCAGCAGGTCGACAGGGGTCTACGAGCAGTACTTC.

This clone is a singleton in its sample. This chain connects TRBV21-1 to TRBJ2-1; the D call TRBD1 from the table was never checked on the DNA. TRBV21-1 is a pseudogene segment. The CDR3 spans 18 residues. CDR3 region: CASSSRGYGTGWFNEQFF. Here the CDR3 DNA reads TGTGCCAGCAGCAGCCGGGGGTACGGGACAGGGTGGTTCAATGAGCAGTTCTTC.

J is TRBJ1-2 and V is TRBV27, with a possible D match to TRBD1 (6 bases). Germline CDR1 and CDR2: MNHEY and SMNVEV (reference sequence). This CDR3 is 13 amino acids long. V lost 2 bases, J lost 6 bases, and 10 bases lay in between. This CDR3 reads CASSLKGVNGYTF. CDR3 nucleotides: TGTGCCAGCAGTTTAAAGGGGGTCAATGGCTACACCTTC.

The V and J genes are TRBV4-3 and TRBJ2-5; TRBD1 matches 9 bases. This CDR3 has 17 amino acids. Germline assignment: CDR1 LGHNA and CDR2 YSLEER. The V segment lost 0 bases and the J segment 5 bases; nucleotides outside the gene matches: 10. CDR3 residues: CASSQDKRQGVTETQYF. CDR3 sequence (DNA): TGCGCCAGCAGCCAAGATAAAAGACAGGGGGTGACTGAGACCCAGTACTTC.